The clone carrying this T cell receptor (beta chain) was detected only once. Using immunoSEQ multiplex PCR, the repertoire was profiled, and TCRdb retains in-frame clones only, with some absent. The sample shows around 130,000 clones, around nine tenths of them seen only once. This record belongs to a study of blood T cell repertoires in COVID-19. About the study: Acute and convalescent COVID-19 samples came from the United States, Italy and Spain. PBMCs, B-cell-depleted T cells, or T cells were the source of the cDNA or gDNA that made up the material.

Trimming took off 0 bases at V and 0 bases at J, with 4 bases between the two ends. CDR1 and CDR2 from the germline V gene are SGHNT and YYREEE (reference sequence). The CDR3 runs to 14 residues. The chain recombines TRBV5-4 with TRBJ1-5; D gene ambiguous. Sample: peripheral blood. This TCR was recovered from a man between 60 and 75 years old with active or convalescent COVID-19. CDR3 protein: CASSLADSNQPQHF. CDR3 in DNA: TGTGCCAGCAGCTTGGCAGATAGCAATCAGCCCCAGCATTTT.